One sample yielded the 25 T cell receptor beta chains listed below, sequenced in a study of T-cell reconstitution after alpha-beta-depleted transplantation in children. Unique molecular identifiers were incorporated during preparation of the TCRbeta library. TCRdb re-derived calls from the PCR reads in MiXCR, one entry per CDR3 protein. The sample includes about 980,000 distinct CDR3 sequences, under 30% of them seen just once. The specimen was PBMCs, mostly from graft donor cells, collected 360 days after TCRalphabeta/CD19-depleted stem cell transplant. The receptor source for this set is a boy in the first two years of life who had a stem cell transplant for SCID, so the T cells may come from the graft donor.

This clonotype was observed a handful of times. The gene calls are TRBV5-1 and TRBJ2-3, with D perhaps TRBD1 or TRBD2 (5 bases each). The ends were cut back, 3 bases at V and 2 bases at J, with 19 bases in the middle. The CDR3 is 17 amino acids. From germline, CDR1 is SGHRS and CDR2 YFSETQ. CDR3 in DNA: TGCGCCAGCAGCTGGGGGTCATCAGGAGCCCCCACAGATACGCAGTATTTT. Translating it yields CASSWGSSGAPTDTQYF. Looking up the rest from reference TRBV5-1 and TRBJ2-3 gives the full variable domain: KAGVTQTPRYLIKTRGQQVTLSCSPISGHRSVSWYQQTPGQGLQFLFEYFSETQRNKGNFPGRFSGRQFSNSRSEMNVSTLELGDSALYLCASSWGSSGAPTDTQYFGPGTRLTVL.

This clonotype was seen a few times. This sequence joins TRBV5-1 and TRBJ2-3; 8 bases are shared with TRBD2. J lost 2 bases, V lost 0 bases, and 5 bases had no gene match. Germline loops: CDR1 SGHRS, CDR2 YFSETQ. The CDR3 runs 16 residues. DNA of the CDR3: TGCGCCAGCAGCTTGGCCTCGGGGGGGTTCACAGATACGCAGTATTTT. It translates to CASSLASGGFTDTQYF.

The chain combines TRBV4-2 with TRBJ2-1, with TRBD2 identical over 14 bases. The germline V gene has CDR1 LGHNA and CDR2 YNFKEQ. CDR3 length equals 18 residues. J was trimmed by 9 bases and V by 1 base; bases with no gene match: 11. CDR3: CASSQGITGLAGEVEQFF. For the CDR3, the DNA is TGTGCCAGCAGCCAAGGGATTACGGGACTAGCGGGGGAGGTTGAGCAGTTCTTC.

The table lists this clonotype with many counts. An end of the junction differs from the germline gene, which may be a read error. This rearrangement joins TRBV5-1 to TRBJ2-2; TRBD2 might be the D (6 bases). The CDR3 contains 15 residues. The V gene's germline CDR1 is SGHRS and CDR2 YFSETQ. The CDR3 coding sequence is TGTGCCAGCAGCTTGGCGGGGCGAAACACCGGGGAGCTGTTTTTT. This translates into CASSLAGRNTGELFF.

The sample holds a few counts of this clonotype. One end of the junction varies from germline; a read error may be responsible. The rearrangement links TRBV6-5 to TRBJ2-7; D could derive from TRBD1 or TRBD2 (6 bases each). In germline, CDR1 is MNHEY, CDR2 SVGAGI. The CDR3 runs 13 residues. CDR3 sequence (DNA): TGTGCCAGCAGTTACTCGAGGGGGGAACGAGGTTTCTTC. This gives the protein CASSYSRGERGFF.

The chain recombines TRBV4-3 with TRBJ2-7, with 8 positions matching TRBD1. The CDR3 is made up of 16 amino acids. V shed 3 bases, J shed 0 bases, and the junction held 7 bases outside the gene matches. Germline CDR1 reads LGHNA; CDR2 reads YSLEER. The CDR3 loop reads CASSHLWTGSSYEQYF. Written as DNA, the CDR3 is TGCGCCAGCAGCCACCTTTGGACAGGGAGCTCCTACGAGCAGTACTTC.

Only a few counts were recorded for this clonotype. This chain uses TRBV20-1 with TRBJ2-7; no clear D gene. The CDR3 sequence is 12 residues long. Trimming removed 6 bases at V and 0 bases at J, with 9 bases between. Germline V gene lookup returns CDR1 DFQATT and CDR2 SNEGSKA (reference sequence). The DNA of the CDR3 is TGCAGTGCGAACGGATTCTCCTACGAGCAGTACTTC. This encodes CSANGFSYEQYF.

J is TRBJ1-2 and V is TRBV20-1; no clear D gene. V lost 1 base, J lost 6 bases, and 12 bases lay in between. The CDR3 has 13 residues. Germline V gene lookup returns CDR1 DFQATT and CDR2 SNEGSKA (reference sequence). The CDR3 bases are TGCAGTGCTAGAGGAGGAAAAGGGAATGGCTACACCTTC. This translates into CSARGGKGNGYTF.

The chain is built from TRBV19 and TRBJ2-1; weak D call: TRBD2 (6 bases). In germline, CDR1 is LNHDA, CDR2 SQIVND (reference sequence). The V and J ends lost 3 bases and 4 bases respectively, with 10 bases between them. The length of the CDR3 is 14 residues. CDR3 sequence (DNA): TGTGCCAGTAGTATTCGCGGGGCGTACAATGAGCAGTTCTTC. As protein: CASSIRGAYNEQFF.

This clonotype was counted only a few times. The chain uses TRBV12-3 or TRBV12-4 and TRBJ1-2; the match to TRBD1 covers 7 bases. This CDR3 is 13 amino acids long. Germline trimming cut 6 bases from V and 3 bases from J; bases unmatched to any gene: 4. The CDR3 is CASRDDRDYGYTF. In nucleotides, the CDR3 is TGTGCCAGCAGGGATGACAGGGACTATGGCTACACCTTC.

The V and J genes are TRBV5-1 and TRBJ2-7; no clear D gene. The V gene lost 2 bases and the J gene lost 2 bases, with 8 bases spanning the gap. Germline V gene data show CDR1 as SGHRS and CDR2 as YFSETQ. The CDR3 length is 13 residues. The CDR3 DNA sequence: TGCGCCAGCAGCTTCGCGGCGGCCTACGAGCAGTACTTC. Translation gives CASSFAAAYEQYF.

In nucleotides, the CDR3 is TGTGCCAGCGGGAATAGCGGCAGGAATACGCAGTATTTT. Protein sequence: CASGNSGRNTQYF. The genes are TRBV6-2 or TRBV6-3 and TRBJ2-3; TRBD2 is a possible D gene (6 bases). Germline-derived CDR1 and CDR2 are MNHEY and SVGEGT. The CDR3 is 13 residues long. Trimming removed 8 bases from V and 7 bases from J, with 16 bases in between.

This clonotype showed up just a few times. This chain uses TRBV20-1 with TRBJ2-3, with D possibly matching TRBD2 (5 bases). This CDR3 region has 13 residues. The V end lost 2 bases, the J end lost 1 base, and 7 bases lay between the germline ends. Germline CDR1 and CDR2: DFQATT and SNEGSKA (reference sequence). CDR3 coding DNA: TGCAGTGCTAGAAGGCGGGGCACAGATACGCAGTATTTT. Amino acids: CSARRRGTDTQYF.

This clonotype was found a few times. V is TRBV6-2 or TRBV6-3 and J is TRBJ2-3, with D possibly being TRBD1 (6 bases). V was cut by 0 bases and J by 4 bases, with 17 bases left in between. CDR1 and CDR2 from the germline V gene are MNHEY and SVGEGT. CDR3 size: 17 residues. CDR3 sequence reads: CASSYSSGAMAADTQYF. The CDR3 DNA follows: TGTGCCAGCAGTTACTCGTCAGGGGCGATGGCCGCAGATACGCAGTATTTT.

This clonotype was seen only a few times. The V call is TRBV7-9, the J call TRBJ2-1, with 10 bases fitting TRBD1. The V and J ends lost 5 bases and 0 bases, in that order; junction bases with no gene match: 7. This CDR3 has 17 residues. Per germline, CDR1 SEHNR and CDR2 FQNEAQ (reference sequence). The CDR3, as DNA: TGTGCCAGCAGCCGGGGGGGACAGGGGTCCTCCTACAATGAGCAGTTCTTC. This gives the protein CASSRGGQGSSYNEQFF.

The chain uses TRBV20-1 and TRBJ2-3, with D perhaps matching TRBD2 (5 bases). With 7 bases removed from V and 3 bases from J, the gap between germline ends came to 11 bases. This CDR3 comprises 12 residues. Per the germline V gene, CDR1 is DFQATT and CDR2 is SNEGSKA (reference sequence). The CDR3 bases are TGCAGTGAACTAGACCGAACAGATACGCAGTATTTT. It translates to CSELDRTDTQYF.

This rearrangement joins TRBV5-1 to TRBJ2-5; no definite D call. Deletions cut 3 bases from V and 3 bases from J, with 12 bases between. From germline, CDR1 is SGHRS and CDR2 YFSETQ. This CDR3 has 14 amino acids. CDR3 nucleotide sequence: TGCGCCAGCAGCTCCTTGGACGGAGAAGAGACCCAGTACTTC. It is translated as CASSSLDGEETQYF.

The J gene is TRBJ2-7, the V gene TRBV20-1; TRBD1 matches at 7 bases. V lost 7 bases and J lost 1; bases outside the gene matches: 4. Per the germline V gene, CDR1 is DFQATT and CDR2 is SNEGSKA (reference sequence). This CDR3 has 12 amino acids. The CDR3 DNA reads as TGCAGTGGGAGACAGGGTTCCTACGAGCAGTACTTC. It codes for CSGRQGSYEQYF.

V is TRBV6-5 and J is TRBJ2-7; D gene uncertain. This CDR3 is 15 amino acids long. V shed 2 bases and J shed 3 bases, with 14 bases lying between them. Looked up from germline, CDR1 is MNHEY and CDR2 is SVGAGI. In nucleotides, the CDR3 is TGTGCCAGCAGTTACAGTAGGACCATCCTCTACGAGCAGTACTTC. Translating gives CASSYSRTILYEQYF.

The table lists this clonotype with a few counts. The genes are TRBV6-5 and TRBJ1-1, with unresolved D. The CDR3 is 15 residues long. CDR1 is MNHEY, CDR2 SVGAGI, per germline. V was trimmed by 0 bases and J by 4 bases, leaving 12 bases between them. CDR3 in amino acids: CASSYSIGLSTEAFF. DNA of the CDR3: TGTGCCAGCAGTTACTCGATAGGATTGAGCACTGAAGCTTTCTTT.

This clonotype occurred a few times. The rearrangement uses TRBV6-2 or TRBV6-3 and TRBJ2-2, with TRBD2 identical over 12 bases. The CDR3 is made up of 21 amino acids. The V segment lost 5 bases and the J segment 5 bases; nucleotides outside the gene matches: 21. Germline CDR1 and CDR2: MNHEY and SVGEGT. The CDR3 nucleotides read TGTGCCAGCAGTACCCCGCAACACTCACTAGCGGGGGGTTTCGGGACCGGGGAGCTGTTTTTT. This gives the protein CASSTPQHSLAGGFGTGELFF.

The chain links TRBV12-3 or TRBV12-4 to TRBJ2-3, with 7 bases fitting TRBD1. This CDR3 is built from 14 residues. Trimming at V came to 3 bases and at J to 3 bases, leaving 3 bases not matched to a gene. The CDR3 DNA reads as TGTGCCAGCAGTTTCGACAGGGCAACAGATACGCAGTATTTT. It translates to CASSFDRATDTQYF.

The sample holds a few counts of this clonotype. This chain uses TRBV4-1 with TRBJ1-2; tentatively, D is TRBD1 (5 bases). Germline V lookup: CDR1 MGHRA, CDR2 YSYEKL. V was pared by 0 bases and J by 8 bases, with 16 bases between. The CDR3 runs 15 residues. As DNA, the CDR3 is TGCGCCAGCAGCCAAGAATCCCGGCCTAGGGGAGGCTACACCTTC. Translating it yields CASSQESRPRGGYTF.

This clonotype was picked up a small number of times. The rearrangement uses TRBV5-4 and TRBJ2-2; 7 bases align to TRBD2. The V and J ends lost 0 bases and 5 bases, in that order; junction bases with no gene match: 7. Germline-derived CDR1 and CDR2 are SGHNT and YYREEE (reference sequence). The CDR3 is 16 residues long. The CDR3 DNA follows: TGTGCCAGCAGCTTGGCCAGCGGGGAGTGGACCGGGGAGCTGTTTTTT. Amino acid sequence: CASSLASGEWTGELFF.

On this clonotype itself: A single base separates this from a much larger clone, so it may be a read error. The chain uses TRBV7-6 and TRBJ2-7, with D tentatively TRBD2 (6 bases). CDR1 and CDR2 from the germline V gene are SGHVS and FNYEAQ. The CDR3 length is 15 residues. The CDR3: CASSLARGPNYEKYF. The CDR3 DNA is TGTGCCAGCAGCTTAGCGCGGGGCCCCAACTACGAGAAGTACTTC.